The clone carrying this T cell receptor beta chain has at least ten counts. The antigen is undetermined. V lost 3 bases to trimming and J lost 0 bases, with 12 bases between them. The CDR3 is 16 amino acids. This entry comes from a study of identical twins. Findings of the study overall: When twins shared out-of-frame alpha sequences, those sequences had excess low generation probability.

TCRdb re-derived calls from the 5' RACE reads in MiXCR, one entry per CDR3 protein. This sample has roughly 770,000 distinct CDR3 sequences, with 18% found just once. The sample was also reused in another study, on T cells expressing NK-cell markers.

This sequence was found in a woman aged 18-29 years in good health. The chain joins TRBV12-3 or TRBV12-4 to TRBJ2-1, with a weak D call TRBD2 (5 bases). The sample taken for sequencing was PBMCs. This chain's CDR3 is CASSFAAVSSYNEQFF. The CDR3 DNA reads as TGTGCCAGCAGTTTCGCAGCGGTTTCCTCCTACAATGAGCAGTTCTTC.